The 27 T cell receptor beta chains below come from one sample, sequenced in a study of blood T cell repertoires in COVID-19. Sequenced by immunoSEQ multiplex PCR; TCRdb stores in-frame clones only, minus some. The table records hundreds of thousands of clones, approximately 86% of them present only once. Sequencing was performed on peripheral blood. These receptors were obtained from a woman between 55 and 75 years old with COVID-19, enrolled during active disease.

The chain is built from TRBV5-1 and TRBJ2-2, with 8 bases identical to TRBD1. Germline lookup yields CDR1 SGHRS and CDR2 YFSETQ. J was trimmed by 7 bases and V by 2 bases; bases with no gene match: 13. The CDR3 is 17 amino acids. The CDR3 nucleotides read TGCGCCAGCAGCTTTAGTCGGGGGCAGGGGGCCGACGGGGAGCTGTTTTTT. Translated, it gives CASSFSRGQGADGELFF.

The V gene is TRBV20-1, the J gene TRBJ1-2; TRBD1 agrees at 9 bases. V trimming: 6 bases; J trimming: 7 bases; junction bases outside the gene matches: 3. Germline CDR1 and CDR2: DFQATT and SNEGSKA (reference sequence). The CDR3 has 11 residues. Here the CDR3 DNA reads TGCAGTGCCATGACAGGGGGTGGCTACACCTTC. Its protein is CSAMTGGGYTF.

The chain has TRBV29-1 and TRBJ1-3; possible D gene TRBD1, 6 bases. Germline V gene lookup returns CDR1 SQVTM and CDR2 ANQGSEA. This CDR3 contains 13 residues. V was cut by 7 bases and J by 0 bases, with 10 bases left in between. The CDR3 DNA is TGCAGCGCGGGGACATACTCTGGAAACACCATATATTTT. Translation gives CSAGTYSGNTIYF.

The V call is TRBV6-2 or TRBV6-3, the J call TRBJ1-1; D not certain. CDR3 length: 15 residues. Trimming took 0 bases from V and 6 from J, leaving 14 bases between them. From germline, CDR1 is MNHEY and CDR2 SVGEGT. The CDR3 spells CASSYSRSRPPEAFF. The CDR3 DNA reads TGTGCCAGCAGTTACTCGAGGTCCCGACCCCCTGAAGCTTTCTTT.

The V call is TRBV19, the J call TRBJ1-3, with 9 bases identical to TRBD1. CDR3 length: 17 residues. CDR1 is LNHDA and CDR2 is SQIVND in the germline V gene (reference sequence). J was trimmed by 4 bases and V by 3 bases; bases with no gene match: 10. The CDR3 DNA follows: TGTGCCAGTAGTATGCCCCCCGACAGGGGGTGGGGAAACACCATATATTTT. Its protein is CASSMPPDRGWGNTIYF.

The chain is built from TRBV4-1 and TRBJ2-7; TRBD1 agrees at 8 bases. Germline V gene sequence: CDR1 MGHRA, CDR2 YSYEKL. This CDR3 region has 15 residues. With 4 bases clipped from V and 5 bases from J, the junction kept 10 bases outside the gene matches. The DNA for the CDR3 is TGCGCCAGCAGCCGTGTTAGGACAGGGATCGACGAGCAGTACTTC. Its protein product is CASSRVRTGIDEQYF.

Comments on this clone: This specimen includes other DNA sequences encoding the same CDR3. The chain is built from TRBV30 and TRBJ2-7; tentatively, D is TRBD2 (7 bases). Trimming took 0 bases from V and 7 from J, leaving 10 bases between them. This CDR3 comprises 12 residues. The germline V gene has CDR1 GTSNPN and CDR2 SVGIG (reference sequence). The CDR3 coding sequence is TGTGCCTGGAGTGTAGGGGGGGGAGAGCAGTACTTC. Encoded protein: CAWSVGGGEQYF.

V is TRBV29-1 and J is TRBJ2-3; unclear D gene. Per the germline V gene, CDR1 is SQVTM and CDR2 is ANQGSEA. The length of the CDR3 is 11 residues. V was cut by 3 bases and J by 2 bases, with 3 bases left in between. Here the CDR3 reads CSVDHTDTQYF. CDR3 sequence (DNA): TGCAGCGTTGATCACACAGATACGCAGTATTTT.

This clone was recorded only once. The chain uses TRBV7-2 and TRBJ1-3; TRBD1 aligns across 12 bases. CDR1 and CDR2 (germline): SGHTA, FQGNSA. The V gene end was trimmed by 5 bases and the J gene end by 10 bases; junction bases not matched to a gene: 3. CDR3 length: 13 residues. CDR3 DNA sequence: TGTGCCAGCAGCAGGGACAGGGGGCAGACCATATATTTT. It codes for CASSRDRGQTIYF.

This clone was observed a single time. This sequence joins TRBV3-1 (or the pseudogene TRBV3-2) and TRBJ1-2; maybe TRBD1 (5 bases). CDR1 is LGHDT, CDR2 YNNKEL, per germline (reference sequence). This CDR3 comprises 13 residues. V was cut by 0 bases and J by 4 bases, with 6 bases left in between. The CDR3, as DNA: TGTGCCAGCAGCCAAGACAGGGTCTATGGCTACACCTTC. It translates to CASSQDRVYGYTF.

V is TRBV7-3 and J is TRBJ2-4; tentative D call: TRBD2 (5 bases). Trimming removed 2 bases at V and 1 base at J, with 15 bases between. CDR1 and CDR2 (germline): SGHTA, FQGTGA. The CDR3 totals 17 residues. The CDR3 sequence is CASSLLLGVSAKNIQYF. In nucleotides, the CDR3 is TGTGCCAGCAGCTTATTGTTGGGAGTATCGGCCAAAAACATTCAGTACTTC.

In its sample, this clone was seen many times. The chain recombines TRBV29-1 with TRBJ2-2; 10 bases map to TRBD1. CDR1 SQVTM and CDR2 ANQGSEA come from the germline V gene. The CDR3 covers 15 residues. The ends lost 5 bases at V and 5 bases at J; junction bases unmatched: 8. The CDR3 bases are TGCAGCGTTCAAAGGGACAGGGGAAATACCGGGGAGCTGTTTTTT. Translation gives CSVQRDRGNTGELFF.

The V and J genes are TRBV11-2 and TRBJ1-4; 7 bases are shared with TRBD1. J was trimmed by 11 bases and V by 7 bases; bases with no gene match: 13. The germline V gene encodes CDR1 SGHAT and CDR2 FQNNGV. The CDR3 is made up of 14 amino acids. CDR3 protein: CASTPDRAMEKLFF. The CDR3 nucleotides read TGTGCCAGCACCCCAGACAGGGCAATGGAGAAACTGTTTTTT. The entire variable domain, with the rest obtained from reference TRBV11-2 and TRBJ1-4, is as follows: EAGVAQSPRYKIIEKRQSVAFWCNPISGHATLYWYQQILGQGPKLLIQFQNNGVVDDSQLPKDRFSAERLKGVDSTLKIQPAKLEDSAVYLCASTPDRAMEKLFFGSGTQLSVL.

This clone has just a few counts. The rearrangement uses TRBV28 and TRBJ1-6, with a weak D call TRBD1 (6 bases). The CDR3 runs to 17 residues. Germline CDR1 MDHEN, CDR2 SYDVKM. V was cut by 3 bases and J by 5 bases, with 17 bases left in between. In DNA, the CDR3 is TGTGCCAGCAGTTTTAAGGGCCAGGGGTCAGATAATTCACCCCTCCACTTT. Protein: CASSFKGQGSDNSPLHF.

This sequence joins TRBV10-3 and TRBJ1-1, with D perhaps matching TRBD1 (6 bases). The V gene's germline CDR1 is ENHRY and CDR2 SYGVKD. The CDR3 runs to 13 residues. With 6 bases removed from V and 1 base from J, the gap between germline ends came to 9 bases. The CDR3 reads CAIRRQENTEAFF. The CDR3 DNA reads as TGTGCCATCAGGAGACAGGAGAACACTGAAGCTTTCTTT.

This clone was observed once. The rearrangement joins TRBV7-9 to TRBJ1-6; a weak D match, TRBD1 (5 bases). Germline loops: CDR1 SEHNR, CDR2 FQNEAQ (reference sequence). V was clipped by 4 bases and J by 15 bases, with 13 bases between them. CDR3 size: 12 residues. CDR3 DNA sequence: TGTGCCAGCAGCTCAAGGGGACTGCTCCTCCACTTT. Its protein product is CASSSRGLLLHF.

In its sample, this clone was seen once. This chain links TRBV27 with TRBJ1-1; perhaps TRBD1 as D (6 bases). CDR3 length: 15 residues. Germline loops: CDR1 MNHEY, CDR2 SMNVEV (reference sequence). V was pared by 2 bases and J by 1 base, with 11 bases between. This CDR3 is CASSLIQGRNTEAFF. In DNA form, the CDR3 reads TGTGCCAGCAGTTTAATCCAGGGGAGGAACACTGAAGCTTTCTTT.

The CDR3 DNA follows: TGTGCCAGCAGTGGTATTGGGGCCTTGACCAACATTCAGTACTTC. Translated, it gives CASSGIGALTNIQYF. The chain carries TRBV27 and TRBJ2-4; maybe TRBD1 (5 bases). CDR1 is MNHEY, CDR2 SMNVEV, per germline (reference sequence). The V end was cut by 5 bases, the J end by 7 bases, with 18 bases between. The CDR3 extends over 15 amino acids.

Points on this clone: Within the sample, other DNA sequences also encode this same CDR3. The CDR3 region is CASSLGTSYGYTF. For the CDR3, the DNA is TGTGCCAGCAGTTTAGGGACTTCCTATGGCTACACCTTC. The rearrangement joins TRBV12-3 or TRBV12-4 to TRBJ1-2, with D unresolved. The CDR3 loop spans 13 amino acids. Trimming shortened V by 1 base and J by 4 bases, and 7 bases separated the two germline ends.

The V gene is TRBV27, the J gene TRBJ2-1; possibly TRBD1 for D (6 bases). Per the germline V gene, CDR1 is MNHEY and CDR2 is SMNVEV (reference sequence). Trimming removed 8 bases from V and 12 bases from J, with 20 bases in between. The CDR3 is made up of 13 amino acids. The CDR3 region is CASAPGHQIRQFF. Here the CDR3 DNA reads TGTGCCAGCGCTCCGGGACACCAAATTAGGCAGTTCTTC.

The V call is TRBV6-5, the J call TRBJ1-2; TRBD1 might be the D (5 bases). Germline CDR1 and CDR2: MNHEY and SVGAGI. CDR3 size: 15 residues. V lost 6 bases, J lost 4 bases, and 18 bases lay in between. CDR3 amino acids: CASRHSQGGGYGYTF. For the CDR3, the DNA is TGTGCCAGCAGACATTCCCAGGGCGGGGGCTATGGCTACACCTTC.

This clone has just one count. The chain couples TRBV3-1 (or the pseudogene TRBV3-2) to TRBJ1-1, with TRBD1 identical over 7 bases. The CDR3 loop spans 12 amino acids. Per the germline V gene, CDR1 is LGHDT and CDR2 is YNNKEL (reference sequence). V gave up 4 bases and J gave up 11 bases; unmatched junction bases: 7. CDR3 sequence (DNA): TGTGCCAGCAGCCTACGGGACAGCCATGCTTTCTTT. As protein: CASSLRDSHAFF.

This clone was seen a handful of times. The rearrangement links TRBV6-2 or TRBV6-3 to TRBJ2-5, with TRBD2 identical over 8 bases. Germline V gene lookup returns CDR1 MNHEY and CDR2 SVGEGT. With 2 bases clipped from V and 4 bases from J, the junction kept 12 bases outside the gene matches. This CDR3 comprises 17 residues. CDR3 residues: CASSYVASGLGAETQYF. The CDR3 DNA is TGTGCCAGCAGTTACGTGGCTAGCGGGCTAGGGGCAGAGACCCAGTACTTC.

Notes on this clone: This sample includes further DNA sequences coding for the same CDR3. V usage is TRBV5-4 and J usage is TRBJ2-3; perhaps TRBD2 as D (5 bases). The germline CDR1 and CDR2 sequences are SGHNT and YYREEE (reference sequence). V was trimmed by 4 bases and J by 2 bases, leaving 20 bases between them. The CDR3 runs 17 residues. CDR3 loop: CASSREQGIGPTDTQYF. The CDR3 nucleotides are TGTGCCAGCAGCCGGGAACAAGGCATAGGGCCCACAGATACGCAGTATTTT. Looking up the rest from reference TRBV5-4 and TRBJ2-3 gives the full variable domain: ETGVTQSPTHLIKTRGQQVTLRCSSQSGHNTVSWYQQALGQGPQFIFQYYREEENGRGNFPPRFSGLQFPNYSSELNVNALELDDSALYLCASSREQGIGPTDTQYFGPGTRLTVL.

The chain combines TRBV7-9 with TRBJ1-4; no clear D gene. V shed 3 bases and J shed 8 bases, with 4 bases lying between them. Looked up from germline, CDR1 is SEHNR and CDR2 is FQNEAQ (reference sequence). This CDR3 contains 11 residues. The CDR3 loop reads CASSFLEKLFF. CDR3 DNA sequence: TGTGCCAGCAGCTTTTTAGAAAAACTGTTTTTT.

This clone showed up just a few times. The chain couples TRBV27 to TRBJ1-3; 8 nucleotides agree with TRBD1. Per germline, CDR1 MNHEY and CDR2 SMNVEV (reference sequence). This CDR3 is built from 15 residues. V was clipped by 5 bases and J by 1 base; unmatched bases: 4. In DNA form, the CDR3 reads TGTGCCAGCAGTCCCACAGGGGGGTCTGGAAACACCATATATTTT. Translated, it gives CASSPTGGSGNTIYF.

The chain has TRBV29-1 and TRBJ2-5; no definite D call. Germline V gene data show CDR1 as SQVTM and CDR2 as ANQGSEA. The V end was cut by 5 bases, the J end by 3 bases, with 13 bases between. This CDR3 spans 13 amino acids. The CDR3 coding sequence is TGCAGCGTTCCTCGAGGAGCGAAAGAGACCCAGTACTTC. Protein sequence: CSVPRGAKETQYF.